These T cell receptor beta chains were read from a single sample in a study of response to subunit inactivated influenza vaccine. TCRdb itself ran the RT-PCR reads through MiXCR, one entry per CDR3 protein. The table lists approximately 520,000 distinct CDR3 sequences, roughly 25% of them singletons. The sequencing used CD4+ T cells sorted from PBMCs, collected about 5 days after vaccination. These receptors were taken from a man aged 45-65 years who received an inactivated influenza vaccine. Each CDR3 is given with its conserved first and last residue. Fields, in order: CDR3 DNA, CDR3 protein, D gene, J gene, V gene, clone size. D genes are given only for firm matches. Clone size is not always given. Where it is, it says once, few, many or a class for expanded clones.

TGTGCCAGCAGTTCCGGAGGGGGAACCTACGAGCAGTACTTC,CASSSGGGTYEQYF,-,TRBJ2-7,TRBV12-3/TRBV12-4,-
TGTGCCAGCAGCTTGCGGACAGGGGGCTACGAGCAGTACTTC,CASSLRTGGYEQYF,TRBD1,TRBJ2-7,TRBV5-8,few
TGTGCCAGCAGTTTAGGGAAGAACACCGGGGAGCTGTTTTTT,CASSLGKNTGELFF,-,TRBJ2-2,TRBV12-3/TRBV12-4,few
TGCGCCAGCAGCTTTGGTAATAGCCCCCTCGATACGCAGTATTTT,CASSFGNSPLDTQYF,-,TRBJ2-3,TRBV5-1,-
TGTGCCAGCAGTTACTCGGCACAGCTCTCCTACGAGCAGTACTTC,CASSYSAQLSYEQYF,-,TRBJ2-7,TRBV6-2/TRBV6-3,few
TGCAGTGCTTTCGAGGGACCAGGGGCGAACATTCAGTACTTC,CSAFEGPGANIQYF,-,TRBJ2-4,TRBV20-1,many
TGTGCCAGCAGTGATAACAGGGGGTCCTACGAGCAGTACTTC,CASSDNRGSYEQYF,TRBD1,TRBJ2-7,TRBV12-3/TRBV12-4,-
TGTGCCAGCAGTCCGAGACCAACCGGGACATCGAGCTCCTACAATGAGCAGTTCTTC,CASSPRPTGTSSSYNEQFF,-,TRBJ2-1,TRBV28,-
TGTGCCAGCAGTTTATTGGGCAGGGACAACTATGGCTACACCTTC,CASSLLGRDNYGYTF,-,TRBJ1-2,TRBV28,few
TGCAGTGTTAAAGGACTAGCGGCCAGTCAAGAGACCCAGTACTTC,CSVKGLAASQETQYF,TRBD2,TRBJ2-5,TRBV20-1,-
TGCAGCGTTGAGACAGGACGGGGCGGTCGTGGCTACACCTTC,CSVETGRGGRGYTF,-,TRBJ1-2,TRBV29-1,few
TGTGCCAGCAGTCCCATCACTAGCGGGAGGGCCACAGATACGCAGTATTTT,CASSPITSGRATDTQYF,TRBD2,TRBJ2-3,TRBV6-1,-
TGTGCCAGCAAGGCTGGTGCGGTGAACACTGAAGCTTTCTTT,CASKAGAVNTEAFF,-,TRBJ1-1,TRBV6-1,-
TGTGCCAGCAGTTCCCCCGGGGTCAGCAATCAGCCCCAGCATTTT,CASSSPGVSNQPQHF,-,TRBJ1-5,TRBV12-3/TRBV12-4,-
TGTGCCAGCAGACCTAATGAGCAGTTCTTC,CASRPNEQFF,-,TRBJ2-1,TRBV6-5,-
TGCGCCGGCAGCCAAGATCTTAGTGGGGGACAGCCCCAGCATTTT,CAGSQDLSGGQPQHF,-,TRBJ1-5,TRBV4-3,-
TGTGCCAGCAGCTCCCATGGCGAGATCCAAGAGACCCAGTACTTC,CASSSHGEIQETQYF,-,TRBJ2-5,TRBV7-3,-
TGTGCCAGCAGAAAGACGACAGGGGAAACTGAAGCTTTCTTT,CASRKTTGETEAFF,TRBD1,TRBJ1-1,TRBV25-1,few
TGTGCCAGCAGCTTAGGGGGGACAGTCGAGCAGTACTTC,CASSLGGTVEQYF,TRBD1,TRBJ2-7,TRBV11-2,-
TGTGCCAGCAGCTTAACTAGCGGGAGAACCTCCTACGAGCAGTACTTC,CASSLTSGRTSYEQYF,TRBD2,TRBJ2-7,TRBV7-2,few
TGTGCCGGCAGCCCTCGTAGCGGATTGGAGACCCAGTACTTC,CAGSPRSGLETQYF,-,TRBJ2-5,TRBV7-9,-
TGCGCCAGCCAAAGCAGACTAGCGGGAGGCAATGAGCAGTTCTTC,CASQSRLAGGNEQFF,TRBD2,TRBJ2-1,TRBV5-1,-
TGTGCCAGCAAGCACGGGGGCGTGACCTACAATGAGCAGTTCTTC,CASKHGGVTYNEQFF,-,TRBJ2-1,TRBV2,-
TGCGCCAGCGCACAGGGGGGGACCGGGGAGCTGTTTTTT,CASAQGGTGELFF,-,TRBJ2-2,TRBV10-1,-
TGCGCCAGCAGCTTGGGGACGGGGGAGGGTCAGCCCCAGCATTTT,CASSLGTGEGQPQHF,-,TRBJ1-5,TRBV5-1,-
TGTGCCAGCAGCTTAATGGCTACCCGCACAGATACGCAGTATTTT,CASSLMATRTDTQYF,-,TRBJ2-3,TRBV7-2,-
TGCGCCAGCAGCCAAAGCGTACAGTTCTACGAGCAGTACTTC,CASSQSVQFYEQYF,-,TRBJ2-7,TRBV4-3,many
TGTGCCAGCAGCCAAAGGAGACCCTACGAGCAGTACTTC,CASSQRRPYEQYF,-,TRBJ2-7,TRBV3-1,-
TGTGCCAGCAGCTTAATCCGTGGGGCCTCGAACACCGGGGAGCTGTTTTTT,CASSLIRGASNTGELFF,-,TRBJ2-2,TRBV7-3,-
TGCAGCGTTGGCCGGATTGATGAAAAACTGTTTTTT,CSVGRIDEKLFF,-,TRBJ1-4,TRBV29-1,few
TGTGCCAGCAGCGTACGGACACTCCCGAATTCACCCCTCCACTTT,CASSVRTLPNSPLHF,-,TRBJ1-6,TRBV7-8,-
TGTGCCAGCAGCCGCCGGGGGGAATTGGGACTGTTTTTT,CASSRRGELGLFF,-,TRBJ1-4,TRBV7-8,many
TGCGCCAGCAGCTTGGACGGGACAGCCCAAGAGACCCAGTACTTC,CASSLDGTAQETQYF,TRBD1,TRBJ2-5,TRBV5-1,few
TGCAGCGTCGTACCCACTAGCGGGAGGACATATAACTACTCCTACGAGCAGTACTTC,CSVVPTSGRTYNYSYEQYF,TRBD2,TRBJ2-7,TRBV29-1,-
TGTGCCAGCAGCTTAGACAGGGCGAAGACCCAGTACTTC,CASSLDRAKTQYF,-,TRBJ2-5,TRBV7-8,-
TGTGCCAGCAGCTCCTTAACAGCCGACAGACCTTCTGGGGCCAACGTCCTGACTTTC,CASSSLTADRPSGANVLTF,-,TRBJ2-6,TRBV11-1,few
TGTGCCAGCAGTTTTCTTGGGACTAGCGTTGGGGATACGCAGTATTTT,CASSFLGTSVGDTQYF,TRBD2,TRBJ2-3,TRBV12-3/TRBV12-4,-
TGTGCCAGCAGTCGGGACTTTGAGCAGTTCTTC,CASSRDFEQFF,-,TRBJ2-1,TRBV6-2/TRBV6-3,-
TGCAGTGCCTGCCCTACTAGCGATCCTAGCACAGATACGCAGTATTTT,CSACPTSDPSTDTQYF,TRBD2,TRBJ2-3,TRBV20-1,-
TGTGCCTGGAGTGTACTAGCGGGGACCTACAATGAGCAGTTCTTC,CAWSVLAGTYNEQFF,TRBD2,TRBJ2-1,TRBV30,-
TGCAGTGCTAGAGATCCAAGGCCCCAGGCCTACGAGCAGTACTTC,CSARDPRPQAYEQYF,-,TRBJ2-7,TRBV20-1,-
TGCGCCAGCAGGAAAGCGGGGGGGCAGTCAGATACGCAGTATTTT,CASRKAGGQSDTQYF,TRBD2,TRBJ2-3,TRBV5-1,few
TGTGCCAGCAGTTTAGCGGGAGGGTTTAGCGGGAGTTGGGACGAGCAGTACTTC,CASSLAGGFSGSWDEQYF,TRBD2,TRBJ2-7,TRBV12-3/TRBV12-4,few
TGTGCCAGCAGTCACCCGACGCAGGGTCTCTCCTACGAGCAGTACTTC,CASSHPTQGLSYEQYF,-,TRBJ2-7,TRBV6-2/TRBV6-3,-
TGTGCCAGAGGGACTAGCACCTTCTCTGGGGCCAACGTCCTGACTTTC,CARGTSTFSGANVLTF,TRBD2,TRBJ2-6,TRBV7-2,few
TGCGCCAGCAGCTTGGGTCTAGCAGACAGGGTCTACAATGAGCAGTTCTTC,CASSLGLADRVYNEQFF,TRBD1,TRBJ2-1,TRBV5-1,-